These 5 T cell receptor beta chains originate from one sample sequenced in a study of OX40 agonist ivuxolimab in advanced cancers. Clones were read by immunoSEQ multiplex PCR, and TCRdb kept only the in-frame ones, dropping some. The sample comprises 50,000 to 70,000 clones, nearly 95% of which are singletons, and around 19% rests with the top ten. Sequencing was performed on CD4+ or CD8+ T cells sorted from blood, taken in a trial of the OX40 agonist ivuxolimab. Receptors originate from an adult with an advanced solid tumor such as melanoma, head and neck, liver or kidney cancer.

The chain links TRBV6-5 to TRBJ2-2, with unresolved D. The V and J ends lost 0 bases and 2 bases respectively, with 7 bases between them. The CDR3 has 15 amino acids. Germline CDR1 is MNHEY and CDR2 is SVGAGI. The CDR3, as DNA: TGTGCCAGCAGTTACTCAGGCGAAAACACCGGGGAGCTGTTTTTT. This translates into CASSYSGENTGELFF.

J is TRBJ1-2 and V is TRBV28, with a weak D call TRBD1 (5 bases). CDR1 is MDHEN, CDR2 SYDVKM, per germline. V lost 7 bases and J 7 bases, leaving 19 bases between the germline ends. CDR3 length: 14 residues. The CDR3 nucleotides read TGTGCCAGCACCTTGGAGGGGTATCTCCCTGGCTACACCTTC. Encoded protein: CASTLEGYLPGYTF.

The chain is built from TRBV5-1 and TRBJ2-2; possible D gene TRBD2, 5 bases. The length of the CDR3 is 15 residues. Deletions cut 1 base from V and 6 bases from J, with 13 bases between. The germline V gene encodes CDR1 SGHRS and CDR2 YFSETQ. The CDR3 nucleotides are TGCGCCAGCAGCTTGTTGACTACTCTACCCGGGGAGCTGTTTTTT. It is translated as CASSLLTTLPGELFF.

CDR3 nucleotide sequence: TGTGCCAGCAGTTGGGGCGGAAACAATGAGCAGTTCTTC. This translates into CASSWGGNNEQFF. The chain recombines TRBV27 with TRBJ2-1, with D possibly TRBD1 on 5 matching bases. V dropped 4 bases and J dropped 5 bases, with 9 bases sitting between them. Per germline, CDR1 MNHEY and CDR2 SMNVEV (reference sequence). The CDR3 is made up of 13 amino acids.

The V gene is TRBV4-2, the J gene TRBJ2-7, with 13 positions matching TRBD2. The CDR3 loop spans 15 amino acids. J gave up 2 bases and V 4 bases, and 2 bases lay outside the gene matches. Germline V gene lookup returns CDR1 LGHNA and CDR2 YNFKEQ. The CDR3 sequence: CASSRLAGGAYEQYF. CDR3 in DNA: TGTGCCAGCAGCCGACTAGCGGGAGGCGCCTACGAGCAGTACTTC.